The 27 T cell receptor beta chains presented below share a single source sample, sequenced in a study of blood T cell repertoires in COVID-19. TCRdb's table, derived via immunoSEQ multiplex PCR, lists solely in-frame clones and lacks some. The sample has some 67,000 clones, about 83% seen once. Sequenced sample: peripheral blood. These receptors were taken from a woman aged 80 or older with acute or convalescent COVID-19.

The V and J genes are TRBV5-1 and TRBJ2-5; TRBD1 matches 7 bases. Germline lookup yields CDR1 SGHRS and CDR2 YFSETQ. J lost 2 bases, V lost 4 bases, and 2 bases had no gene match. CDR3 length: 13 residues. CDR3: CASSKGQQETQYF. The DNA for the CDR3 is TGCGCCAGCAGCAAGGGACAGCAAGAGACCCAGTACTTC.

The gene calls are TRBV27 and TRBJ2-2; 11 bases fit TRBD2. This CDR3 comprises 14 residues. The trim removed 5 bases at V and 6 bases at J, leaving 2 bases unmatched. Germline V gene sequence: CDR1 MNHEY, CDR2 SMNVEV (reference sequence). CDR3 sequence reads: CASSLAGGSGELFF. The CDR3 DNA reads as TGTGCCAGCAGTCTAGCGGGAGGTTCCGGGGAGCTGTTTTTT.

Only one count was recorded for this clone. This chain uses TRBV11-2 with TRBJ2-2; TRBD1 agrees at 10 bases. V was pared by 5 bases and J by 3 bases, with 6 bases of the junction left unmatched. Germline V gene data show CDR1 as SGHAT and CDR2 as FQNNGV. The CDR3 spans 16 residues. CDR3 coding DNA: TGTGCCAGCAGCCCCAGACAGGGGGCGGACACCGGGGAGCTGTTTTTT. Translated, it gives CASSPRQGADTGELFF.

A single count supports this clone. The rearrangement uses TRBV2 and TRBJ2-3; a possible D gene is TRBD2 (7 bases). The germline V gene encodes CDR1 SNHLY and CDR2 FYNNEI. V lost 1 base and J 2 bases, leaving 13 bases between the germline ends. This CDR3 has 16 residues. The CDR3 DNA is TGTGCCAGCAGTGAAGTTGCGGGGGCCCCCACAGATACGCAGTATTTT. Its protein product is CASSEVAGAPTDTQYF.

The chain joins TRBV2 to TRBJ2-2; unclear D gene. V lost 4 bases, J lost 4 bases, and 4 bases lay in between. CDR3 length equals 12 residues. Germline-derived CDR1 and CDR2 are SNHLY and FYNNEI. CDR3 sequence: CASSGITGELFF. As DNA, the CDR3 is TGTGCCAGCAGTGGTATCACCGGGGAGCTGTTTTTT.

CDR3 DNA sequence: TGTGCCAGTAACGCGGGACTCGATAACAATGAGCAGTTCTTC. Translation gives CASNAGLDNNEQFF. The chain is built from TRBV19 and TRBJ2-1, with a weak D call TRBD2 (6 bases). Trimming removed 7 bases at V and 5 bases at J, with 15 bases between. The V gene's germline CDR1 is LNHDA and CDR2 SQIVND (reference sequence). CDR3 length: 14 residues.

This sequence joins TRBV10-3 and TRBJ2-5, with TRBD2 matching over 9 bases. This CDR3 spans 15 amino acids. The V gene end was trimmed by 6 bases and the J gene end by 4 bases; junction bases not matched to a gene: 9. Germline CDR1 and CDR2: ENHRY and SYGVKD. CDR3 sequence reads: CAISQTSGAAETQYF. The DNA for the CDR3 is TGTGCCATCAGCCAGACTAGCGGAGCCGCAGAGACCCAGTACTTC.

The chain recombines TRBV28 with TRBJ1-6, with 8 bases fitting TRBD1. CDR1 is MDHEN and CDR2 is SYDVKM in the germline V gene. V dropped 6 bases and J dropped 3; count of bases not matched to a gene: 7. This CDR3 has 16 residues. The CDR3 sequence: CASRGGQGLYNSPLHF. As DNA, the CDR3 is TGTGCCAGCAGAGGAGGACAGGGCCTCTATAATTCACCCCTCCACTTT.

The chain combines TRBV7-2 with TRBJ2-3; no definite D call. The V end was cut by 2 bases, the J end by 6 bases, with 9 bases between. The germline V gene has CDR1 SGHTA and CDR2 FQGNSA. This CDR3 is 13 amino acids long. This CDR3 is CASSLPPLDTQYF. DNA of the CDR3: TGTGCCAGCAGCTTACCCCCCCTCGATACGCAGTATTTT.

This chain uses TRBV4-1 with TRBJ2-1; D gene ambiguous. The CDR3 runs 15 residues. The germline gives CDR1 MGHRA, CDR2 YSYEKL. V dropped 1 base and J dropped 3 bases, with 10 bases sitting between them. The CDR3 coding sequence is TGCGCCAGCAGCCAAGGGCCTCGCAACTACAATGAGCAGTTCTTC. Translation: CASSQGPRNYNEQFF.

The chain joins TRBV7-8 to TRBJ1-5; perhaps TRBD1 as D (6 bases). Germline V gene sequence: CDR1 SGHVS, CDR2 FQNEAQ. This CDR3 contains 14 residues. V lost 4 bases to trimming and J lost 5 bases, with 12 bases between them. The CDR3 region is CASSSLTGYQPQHF. In DNA, the CDR3 is TGTGCCAGCAGCTCCCTGACAGGATATCAGCCCCAGCATTTT.

The chain carries TRBV4-1 and TRBJ2-3, with 10 positions matching TRBD2. This CDR3 has 18 amino acids. V lost 4 bases and J lost 5; bases outside the gene matches: 15. Germline V gene lookup returns CDR1 MGHRA and CDR2 YSYEKL. For the CDR3, the DNA is TGCGCCAGCAGCCCATACTTGTCAGAGCGGGGGGGCCAAGATACGCAGTATTTT. Translated, it gives CASSPYLSERGGQDTQYF.

The chain carries TRBV3-1 (or the pseudogene TRBV3-2) and TRBJ2-3; 13 bases map to TRBD2. The CDR3 length is 16 residues. Germline loops: CDR1 LGHDT, CDR2 YNNKEL (reference sequence). Trimming at V came to 4 bases and at J to 8 bases, leaving 9 bases not matched to a gene. Here the CDR3 reads CASSRGLAGAFGTQYF. CDR3 DNA: TGTGCCAGCAGCCGCGGACTAGCGGGAGCGTTTGGTACGCAGTATTTT.

The chain employs TRBV28 and TRBJ1-2; 7 bases fit TRBD1. Trimming took 5 bases from V and 4 from J; bases not matched to a gene: 10. Per germline, CDR1 MDHEN and CDR2 SYDVKM. The CDR3 length is 15 residues. The CDR3 loop reads CASSPGTALSYGYTF. The CDR3 DNA reads TGTGCCAGCAGTCCTGGGACAGCCTTGTCCTATGGCTACACCTTC.

The chain combines TRBV3-1 (or the pseudogene TRBV3-2) with TRBJ1-1; the D is unclear. Trimming left V 4 bases short and J 4 bases short, with 10 bases between. Germline CDR1 is LGHDT and CDR2 is YNNKEL (reference sequence). This CDR3 region has 13 residues. The CDR3 bases are TGTGCCAGCAGCCCCTTAACGGGCACTGAAGCTTTCTTT. This sequence encodes CASSPLTGTEAFF.

The count of this clone is one. This chain uses TRBV4-3 with TRBJ2-2, with no clear D. CDR1 is LGHNA and CDR2 is YSLEER in the germline V gene. This CDR3 region has 13 residues. The germline V and J ends were trimmed by 1 base and 8 bases, with 8 bases remaining between them. The CDR3 DNA sequence: TGCGCCAGCAGCCAAGTACTTGCGGGGGAGCTGTTTTTT. Translation: CASSQVLAGELFF.

This chain uses TRBV28 with TRBJ1-5; the D gene is possibly TRBD1 (6 bases). The CDR3 has 15 amino acids. V was shortened by 6 bases and J by 0 bases, with 12 bases between the two germline ends. Germline assignment: CDR1 MDHEN and CDR2 SYDVKM. This chain's CDR3 is CASSRDIGSNQPQHF. Here the CDR3 DNA reads TGTGCCAGCAGCCGGGACATAGGTAGCAATCAGCCCCAGCATTTT.

The rearrangement joins TRBV11-2 to TRBJ2-7; D remains unclear. CDR1 is SGHAT and CDR2 is FQNNGV in the germline V gene. The CDR3 loop spans 12 amino acids. The V end was cut by 2 bases, the J end by 3 bases, with 5 bases between. CDR3 bases: TGTGCCAGCAGCTTATTGAGCTACGAGCAGTACTTC. Translation: CASSLLSYEQYF.

The V gene is TRBV19, the J gene TRBJ1-2; 7 bases agree with TRBD1. Looked up from germline, CDR1 is LNHDA and CDR2 is SQIVND (reference sequence). The CDR3 runs to 15 residues. V was pared by 3 bases and J by 0 bases, with 4 bases of the junction left unmatched. CDR3 in amino acids: CASSMGQNSNYGYTF. CDR3 nucleotides: TGTGCCAGTAGTATGGGACAGAATTCTAACTATGGCTACACCTTC.

This rearrangement joins TRBV11-2 to TRBJ1-3, with a possible D match to TRBD1 (5 bases). The CDR3 extends over 15 amino acids. Germline V CDR1 and CDR2: SGHAT, FQNNGV. Trimming stripped 5 bases from V and 6 bases from J, with 17 bases between. This chain's CDR3 is CASSPERRVVNTIYF. CDR3 nucleotides: TGTGCCAGCAGCCCAGAACGCAGGGTTGTAAACACCATATATTTT. The full variable domain, completed using reference TRBV11-2 and TRBJ1-3, is EAGVAQSPRYKIIEKRQSVAFWCNPISGHATLYWYQQILGQGPKLLIQFQNNGVVDDSQLPKDRFSAERLKGVDSTLKIQPAKLEDSAVYLCASSPERRVVNTIYFGEGSWLTVV.

This chain uses TRBV10-3 with TRBJ1-4; D ambiguous. V was cut by 6 bases and J by 0 bases, with 5 bases left in between. This CDR3 region has 13 residues. In germline, CDR1 is ENHRY, CDR2 SYGVKD. As DNA, the CDR3 is TGTGCCATCAGCCCAGCAACTAATGAAAAACTGTTTTTT. Translating gives CAISPATNEKLFF.

The V and J genes are TRBV6-5 and TRBJ2-2; D not resolved. CDR1 and CDR2 from the germline V gene are MNHEY and SVGAGI. The V end was cut by 11 bases, the J end by 0 bases, with 10 bases between. The CDR3 totals 13 residues. Written as DNA, the CDR3 is TGTGCCGGCCGCCCAGCGAACACCGGGGAGCTGTTTTTT. Its translation: CAGRPANTGELFF.

The gene calls are TRBV19 and TRBJ1-5; D ambiguous. The CDR3 contains 15 residues. Germline V gives CDR1 LNHDA, CDR2 SQIVND (reference sequence). V lost 6 bases and J 0 bases, leaving 12 bases between the germline ends. This chain's CDR3 is CASRSTARSNQPQHF. The CDR3 coding sequence is TGTGCCAGTAGGAGTACAGCTCGTAGCAATCAGCCCCAGCATTTT.

This clone was seen once. The chain joins TRBV5-5 to TRBJ1-1; 8 positions match TRBD1. The V gene's germline CDR1 is SGHKS and CDR2 YYEKEE (reference sequence). The trim removed 2 bases at V and 7 bases at J, leaving 7 bases unmatched. The CDR3 length is 14 residues. This CDR3 is CASSLRTGNSEAFF. DNA for the CDR3: TGTGCCAGCAGCTTACGGACAGGGAATAGTGAAGCTTTCTTT.

V gene TRBV21-1 combines with J gene TRBJ1-4; the table's D gene call, TRBD1, was not cross checked with the DNA. TRBV21-1 is an annotated pseudogene. The CDR3 covers 18 residues. This chain's CDR3 is CASSNLGGQGRTNEKLFF. CDR3 in DNA: TGTGCCAGCAGCAATTTGGGCGGACAGGGGAGGACTAATGAAAAACTGTTTTTT.

The V call is TRBV5-4, the J call TRBJ2-3, with 7 positions matching TRBD2. The germline V gene has CDR1 SGHNT and CDR2 YYREEE (reference sequence). Trimming at V came to 0 bases and at J to 2 bases, leaving 3 bases not matched to a gene. The length of the CDR3 is 15 residues. The DNA for the CDR3 is TGTGCCAGCAGCTTGGAAGGACTAGACACAGATACGCAGTATTTT. Protein: CASSLEGLDTDTQYF.

This clone was counted a few times. The chain joins TRBV4-1 to TRBJ1-5; D unresolved. The CDR3 contains 15 residues. V was pared by 0 bases and J by 4 bases, with 10 bases between. Germline V gene lookup returns CDR1 MGHRA and CDR2 YSYEKL. CDR3 sequence reads: CASSQEGHFNQPQHF. The CDR3 coding sequence is TGCGCCAGCAGCCAAGAGGGCCACTTTAATCAGCCCCAGCATTTT.